This record covers a single TCR beta chain. This clonotype appeared many times. Its antigen remains undetermined. Per-base quality was not reported, and no clone a single base away is much larger than it. The CDR3 holds 16 amino acids from the cysteine to the phenylalanine. CDR3 DNA is the only sequence kept; it has 48 bases, read in frame from the first base. The trim is 3 bases for V and 1 base for J, with a gap of 12 bases between the germline ends. Receptors were amplified or captured by PCR. Sequencing took place on an Illumina HiSeq 2500. TCRdb applied fastp at Q25 and MiXCR to the public reads, then kept only in-frame beta chains. Under each unique CDR3 protein, matching rows form one entry showing the most common genes and DNA. This sample is represented by roughly 2,200 distinct CDR3 sequences; about 16% of them were singletons. The ten most abundant clones make up 25% of the sample. These data come from a study of CXCR3 chemokines and chemotherapy response in bladder cancer (dated by TCRdb to the early 2020s). Looking at the study overall: Whether chemotherapy response in human bladder cancer was predicted by intratumoral CXCR3 chemokine system activity was examined in the study.

This clonotype originated in a human donor with bladder cancer that responded to neoadjuvant chemotherapy. Sampling was carried out from a patient whose treatment included neoadjuvant chemotherapy. This sequence uses TRBV12-3 or TRBV12-4 and TRBJ2-2; too little of a D gene remains to name it. CDR3 reads: CASSFDSSLNTGELFF. In nucleotide form, the sequence is TGTGCCAGCAGTTTTGACTCGTCGTTGAACACCGGGGAGCTGTTTTTT.